These 18 T cell receptor beta chains originate from one sample sequenced in a study of identifying expanded T cells in peripheral blood. Clones were sequenced by immunoSEQ multiplex PCR, and TCRdb holds only the in-frame ones, with some missing. Of more than 65,000 clones in the sample, 89% were seen once. The specimen was blood. These receptors were obtained from a person aged 18 to 70 in good health.

This clone showed up just once. The CDR3 is CSVGRGKTYEQYF. The CDR3 nucleotides read TGCAGCGTTGGAAGGGGAAAGACCTACGAGCAGTACTTC. The V call is TRBV29-1, the J call TRBJ2-7; TRBD1 is a possible D gene (5 bases). The germline gives CDR1 SQVTM, CDR2 ANQGSEA. V lost 4 bases and J lost 2, with 12 bases in between. This CDR3 has 13 residues.

The rearrangement joins TRBV9 to TRBJ1-2; TRBD1 is a possible D gene (5 bases). The V end was cut by 0 bases, the J end by 2 bases, with 8 bases between. From germline, CDR1 is SGDLS and CDR2 YYNGEE. The CDR3 has 14 amino acids. In DNA form, the CDR3 reads TGTGCCAGCAGCGTAGCCGACAGAAACTATGGCTACACCTTC. The encoded protein is CASSVADRNYGYTF.

This clone was observed a single time. The chain has TRBV5-1 and TRBJ1-6; 7 bases fit TRBD1. The V gene's germline CDR1 is SGHRS and CDR2 YFSETQ. The trim removed 5 bases at V and 6 bases at J, leaving 5 bases unmatched. The length of the CDR3 is 14 residues. DNA of the CDR3: TGCGCCAGCAGAATACAGGGGTTTAATTCACCCCTCCACTTT. It is translated as CASRIQGFNSPLHF.

This clone appeared a single time. The rearrangement uses TRBV15 and TRBJ1-2; D remains unclear. The germline V gene encodes CDR1 LNHNV and CDR2 YYDKDF (reference sequence). CDR3 size: 15 residues. V gave up 5 bases and J gave up 0 bases, with 13 bases separating them. The CDR3 region has the DNA TGTGCCACCAGCTCGTGGCTAAGTTCTAACTATGGCTACACCTTC. Translating gives CATSSWLSSNYGYTF.

Of note for this clone: Different DNA sequences within this sample yield the same CDR3. This chain's CDR3 is CASSIWNEQFF. The CDR3 nucleotides are TGTGCCAGTAGTATTTGGAATGAGCAGTTCTTC. V and J are TRBV19 and TRBJ2-1; D gene unclear. This CDR3 is 11 amino acids long. Looked up from germline, CDR1 is LNHDA and CDR2 is SQIVND (reference sequence). V was shortened by 3 bases and J by 7 bases, with 4 bases between the two germline ends. The full variable domain, its missing parts supplied by reference TRBV19 and TRBJ2-1, is DGGITQSPKYLFRKEGQNVTLSCEQNLNHDAMYWYRQDPGQGLRLIYYSQIVNDFQKGDIAEGYSVSREKKESFPLTVTSAQKNPTAFYLCASSIWNEQFFGPGTRLTVL.

The genes are TRBV5-4 and TRBJ2-3; the D gene is possibly TRBD1 (6 bases). The CDR3 has 15 residues. The ends were cut back, 4 bases at V and 0 bases at J, with 12 bases in the middle. Germline V lookup: CDR1 SGHNT, CDR2 YYREEE (reference sequence). CDR3 nucleotides: TGTGCCAGCAGCCTCGACAGGATCAGCACAGATACGCAGTATTTT. The encoded protein is CASSLDRISTDTQYF.

The chain has TRBV21-1 and TRBJ2-2; TRBD2, as called in the table, went unchecked against the DNA. TRBV21-1 is a pseudogene locus. There are 20 residues in the CDR3. CDR3 amino acids: CASSKVGDKANQLNTGELFF. DNA of the CDR3: TGTGCCAGCAGCAAAGTGGGAGACAAAGCGAACCAACTAAACACCGGGGAGCTGTTTTTT.

The chain combines TRBV6-1 with TRBJ2-1; D unclear. Per the germline V gene, CDR1 is MNHNS and CDR2 is SASEGT. The CDR3 has 16 amino acids. V dropped 2 bases and J dropped 0 bases, with 11 bases sitting between them. As DNA, the CDR3 is TGTGCCAGCAGTGAATCCCACGATAGCTCCTACAATGAGCAGTTCTTC. It specifies CASSESHDSSYNEQFF.

The chain links TRBV4-3 to TRBJ2-3; 7 bases match TRBD2. The CDR3 spans 16 residues. Germline loops: CDR1 LGHNA, CDR2 YSLEER. V shed 3 bases, J shed 3 bases, and the junction held 9 bases outside the gene matches. CDR3 bases: TGCGCCAGCAGCCAGGAGACGGGGAGGGGAACAGATACGCAGTATTTT. Amino acid sequence: CASSQETGRGTDTQYF.

The chain has TRBV5-6 and TRBJ2-7; D is unclear. CDR1 and CDR2 from the germline V gene are SGHDT and YYEEEE. V lost 3 bases, J lost 0 bases, and 1 base lay in between. This CDR3 region has 11 residues. CDR3 nucleotides: TGTGCCAGCAGCTACTCCTACGAGCAGTACTTC. Protein: CASSYSYEQYF.

The chain carries TRBV5-6 and TRBJ2-1; no firm D call. The CDR3 sequence is 14 residues long. Between the trimmed V and J ends, which lost 3 bases and 2 bases, there was a span of 9 bases. Germline loops: CDR1 SGHDT, CDR2 YYEEEE. The CDR3 nucleotides read TGTGCCAGCAGCTCCCTCAGCCCCTACAATGAGCAGTTCTTC. It encodes CASSSLSPYNEQFF.

This sequence joins TRBV4-1 and TRBJ2-7, with 12 bases matching TRBD2. Germline CDR1 is MGHRA and CDR2 is YSYEKL. The CDR3 consists of 17 residues. J lost 4 bases, V lost 2 bases, and 9 bases had no gene match. CDR3 sequence: CASSQIASGGGFYEQYF. The CDR3 coding sequence is TGCGCCAGCAGCCAAATCGCTAGCGGGGGGGGATTTTACGAGCAGTACTTC.

The chain joins TRBV5-4 to TRBJ2-3; TRBD2 matches at 12 bases. This CDR3 is 15 amino acids long. V shed 4 bases and J 5 bases; nucleotides not matched to a gene: 5. Germline V lookup: CDR1 SGHNT, CDR2 YYREEE (reference sequence). CDR3: CASSRGLAGQDTQYF. The CDR3, as DNA: TGTGCCAGCAGCCGCGGACTAGCGGGGCAAGATACGCAGTATTTT.

This chain connects TRBV30 to TRBJ1-1; D remains unclear. Germline V gene lookup returns CDR1 GTSNPN and CDR2 SVGIG (reference sequence). The CDR3 is 12 residues long. Deletions cut 2 bases from V and 8 bases from J, with 12 bases between. The CDR3 region has the DNA TGTGCCTGGAGTAGTAGTGAAGGGGAAGCTTTCTTT. This translates into CAWSSSEGEAFF.

The chain carries TRBV6-4 and TRBJ2-1; 9 bases agree with TRBD1. The germline V gene encodes CDR1 MRHNA and CDR2 SNTAGT. CDR3 length equals 16 residues. J was trimmed by 9 bases and V by 5 bases; bases with no gene match: 14. The CDR3 DNA reads as TGTGCCAGCAGTTTAAGGCCGGGACAGGGTGTGGGTGAGCAGTTCTTC. Translated: CASSLRPGQGVGEQFF.

The rearrangement joins TRBV5-1 to TRBJ2-3; D may correspond to TRBD1 or TRBD2 (5 bases each). There are 20 residues in the CDR3. The germline gives CDR1 SGHRS, CDR2 YFSETQ. V was cut by 2 bases and J by 0 bases, with 25 bases left in between. The CDR3 loop reads CASSLYPKNRDAQSTDTQYF. As DNA, the CDR3 is TGCGCCAGCAGCTTATACCCAAAAAACCGGGACGCACAGAGCACAGATACGCAGTATTTT.

The chain is built from TRBV13 and TRBJ2-2; D gene uncertain. CDR1 PRHDT and CDR2 FYEKMQ come from the germline V gene (reference sequence). Trimming took 5 bases from V and 0 from J, leaving 1 base between them. The CDR3 totals 12 residues. CDR3 sequence: CASSPNTGELFF. In DNA form, the CDR3 reads TGTGCCAGCAGCCCGAACACCGGGGAGCTGTTTTTT.

This clone showed up just once. The chain is built from TRBV19 and TRBJ1-2; the D is unclear. The CDR3 spans 13 residues. Germline V gene data show CDR1 as LNHDA and CDR2 as SQIVND (reference sequence). V was trimmed by 4 bases and J by 6 bases, leaving 12 bases between them. CDR3 amino acids: CASSTLKGHGYTF. The CDR3 region has the DNA TGTGCCAGTAGTACCCTAAAAGGTCATGGCTACACCTTC.